Given below is one T cell receptor (beta chain) in context. The record originates from a study of blood T cell repertoires in COVID-19. Study-wide context: T cells, B-cell-depleted T cells, or PBMCs supplied cDNA or gDNA.

TCRdb keeps only in-frame clones here, not all; method: immunoSEQ multiplex PCR. The sample yields around 220,000 clones, about 84% seen once. The age range of participants was about 18 to 95 years, with residence in approximately 25 US areas. The TCR comes from a middle-aged woman with acute COVID-19. Source material: PBMCs or T cells enriched from blood (not recorded which).

CDR3: CASSSSGFGRNSPLHF. The CDR3, as DNA: TGCGCCAGCAGCTCGTCAGGGTTTGGGAGGAATTCACCCCTCCACTTT. This chain connects TRBV5-1 to TRBJ1-6; the D gene is possibly TRBD1 (5 bases). Germline assignment: CDR1 SGHRS and CDR2 YFSETQ. V shed 3 bases and J shed 7 bases, with 17 bases lying between them. The length of the CDR3 is 16 residues. The entire variable domain, with the rest obtained from reference TRBV5-1 and TRBJ1-6, is as follows: KAGVTQTPRYLIKTRGQQVTLSCSPISGHRSVSWYQQTPGQGLQFLFEYFSETQRNKGNFPGRFSGRQFSNSRSEMNVSTLELGDSALYLCASSSSGFGRNSPLHFGNGTRLTVT.